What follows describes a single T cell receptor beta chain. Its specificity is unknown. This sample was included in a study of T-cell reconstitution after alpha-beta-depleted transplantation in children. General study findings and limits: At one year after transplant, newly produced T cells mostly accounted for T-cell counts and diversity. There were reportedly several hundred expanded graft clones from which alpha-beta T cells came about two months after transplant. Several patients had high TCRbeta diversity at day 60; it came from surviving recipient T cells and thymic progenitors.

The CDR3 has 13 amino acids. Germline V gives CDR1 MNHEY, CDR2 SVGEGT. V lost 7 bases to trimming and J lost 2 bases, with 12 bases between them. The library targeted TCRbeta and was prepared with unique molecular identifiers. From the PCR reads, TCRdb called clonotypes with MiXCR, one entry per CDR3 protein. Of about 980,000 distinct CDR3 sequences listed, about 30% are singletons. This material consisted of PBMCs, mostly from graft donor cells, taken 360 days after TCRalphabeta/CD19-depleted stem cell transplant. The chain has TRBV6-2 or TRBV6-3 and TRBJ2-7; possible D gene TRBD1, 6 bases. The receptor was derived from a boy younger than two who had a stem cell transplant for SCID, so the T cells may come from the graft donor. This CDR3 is CASIPGETYEQYF. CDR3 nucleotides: TGTGCCAGCATTCCAGGGGAGACCTACGAGCAGTACTTC.